This record covers a single TCR beta chain. This clonotype was seen a handful of times. Its antigen has not been determined. The record has no base qualities; no much larger clone is one base away. V was cut back by 5 bases and J by 10 bases, leaving a gap of 14 bases between them. The CDR3 starts with the cysteine, ends with the phenylalanine, and has 11 residues. Of all the DNA, just the CDR3 is kept, 33 bases in frame from base 1. Taken from the germline V gene (reference sequence), the CDR1 and CDR2 loops are DFQATT and SNEGSKA. Library generation was performed with 5' RACE. For sequencing, an Illumina HiSeq 2500 was employed. A second 7 to 11 cycle PCR used a sample-barcoded 5' primer and a J-beta primer mix. Each TCR beta cDNA molecule received a unique molecular identifier from a template-switch 5' adaptor carrying 12 random nucleotides. Each sample yielded at least 2.5 million CDR3-containing paired-end reads. The Mint cDNA synthesis kit, primed by a TRBC-specific oligonucleotide, was used to synthesize first-strand cDNA from all RNA. Following uracil-DNA glycosylase treatment, a first 18-cycle PCR with universal primers M1SS and BC2_uni_R was performed on all cDNA. In the source study's methods: Each sample was normalized by randomly selecting 1 million high-quality reads, each carrying a distinct molecular identifier. Reads with shared molecular identifiers were discarded instead of being binned into consensus sequences. MiTCR, set to a Q25 quality threshold and the strictest error-elimination algorithm, was used for CDR3 identification, clonotype clustering and error correction. A nonparametric unseen species model with Euler transformation was used to estimate a lower bound on total TCR beta diversity. TCRdb reworked the public reads: Q25 trimming with fastp, MiXCR clone assembly, productive beta chains retained. Rows with one shared CDR3 protein collapse into an entry with the most common genes and DNA. The V and J calls and clone size come from TCRdb's table, not from the authors' own analysis. This sample holds more than 700,000 distinct CDR3 sequences; roughly 46% were observed only once. Around 18% of the sample is in the top ten clones.

The donors were about 40 Caucasian individuals from Russia, aged roughly 6 to 90 years, who were systemically healthy. Each donor gave 8.5 to 10 milliliters of peripheral blood, collected into EDTA-treated Vacutainer tubes. Ficoll-Paque density-gradient centrifugation was used to isolate PBMCs, with at least 6.5 million per sample. Total RNA was extracted from PBMCs with Trizol reagent, with at least 6 micrograms obtained per sample. The percentages of naive CD45RAhigh/CD27high T cells were determined by flow cytometry on a PBMC aliquot from every donor. This entry comes from a study of blood T cells in healthy people across ages (dated by TCRdb to the mid-2010s). About the investigation overall: In model experiments, template switching captured roughly one uniquely barcoded TCR beta cDNA molecule for every two T cells. The study analyzed two additional independent replicas of 1 million unique cDNA reads from the same blood draw for two donors, one aged 18 to 30 and one aged 80 or older. Donors were grouped into four age groups: young (average about 15 years), middle-aged (39), aged (roughly 62) and long-lived (just over 80). Donors of different ages were randomly distributed across sequencing lanes to avoid experimental bias. To track age-related changes in TCR beta repertoire diversity, the study relied on deep sequencing normalized with unique cDNA molecular identifiers. Results and caveats for the whole study, not just this receptor: As age increased, observed TCR beta diversity per million T cells dropped in a roughly linear way, and a significant reduction was already evident by age about 40. Because donor CMV infection status was unknown, age-related changes in expanded clonotypes were potentially confounded. Estimates of total diversity from one million sequenced T cells were regarded as lower bounds and underestimates. Bulk unsorted PBMC profiling prevented conclusive comparison of naive and antigen-experienced compartments. Observed TCR beta diversity correlated strongly with the percentage of naive T cells measured by flow cytometry. The long-lived group showed more naive CD4+ T cells, fewer expanded clones and increased TCR diversity than the aged group, suggesting age selection.

The sequence is built from TRBV20-1 and TRBJ1-1; the D segment could be TRBD1, given 6 matching bases. The sequence came from a man older than 75 in good health. Sequenced sample: blood. This receptor carries the CDR3 CSAQPTGGAFF. The DNA is TGCAGTGCTCAACCGACAGGTGGAGCTTTCTTT.